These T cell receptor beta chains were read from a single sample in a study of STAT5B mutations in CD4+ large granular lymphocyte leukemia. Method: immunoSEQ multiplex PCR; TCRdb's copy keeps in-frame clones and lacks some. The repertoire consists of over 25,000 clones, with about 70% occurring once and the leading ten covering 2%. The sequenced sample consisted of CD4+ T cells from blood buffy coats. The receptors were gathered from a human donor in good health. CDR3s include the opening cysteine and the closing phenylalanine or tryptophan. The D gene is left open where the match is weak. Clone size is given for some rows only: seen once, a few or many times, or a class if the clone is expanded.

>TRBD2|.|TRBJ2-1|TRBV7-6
TGTGCCAGCAGCATACTGGGGCGGGGGGGGAATGAGCAGTTCTTC
CASSILGRGGNEQFF
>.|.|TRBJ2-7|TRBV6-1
TGTGCCAGCAGGCTAAGAGGGACTTATCACGAGCAGTACTTC
CASRLRGTYHEQYF
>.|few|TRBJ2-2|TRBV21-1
TGTGCCAGCAGGGCCAGCGGGGTCTCCACCGGGGAGCTGTTTTTT
CASRASGVSTGELFF
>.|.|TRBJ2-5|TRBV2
TGTGCCAGCAGTGTGGGAGTCCAAGAGACCCAGTACTTC
CASSVGVQETQYF
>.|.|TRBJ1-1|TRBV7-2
TGTGCCAGCAGCCCGGATCGGGCGCGGGGAATGAACACTGAAGCTTTCTTT
CASSPDRARGMNTEAFF
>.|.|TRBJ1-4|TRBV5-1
TGCGCCAGCAGTCTCATCAGGGGCGAAAAACTGTTTTTT
CASSLIRGEKLFF
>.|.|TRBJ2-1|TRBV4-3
TGCGCCAGCAGCCAAGATGTGAATGGTGGCAGATGGTTCTTC
CASSQDVNGGRWFF
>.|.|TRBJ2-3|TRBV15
TGTGCCACCAGCAGAGATCGGGCAGAAGATACGCAGTATTTT
CATSRDRAEDTQYF
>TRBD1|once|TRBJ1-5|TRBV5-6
TGTGCCAGCAGCCCCGGGACAGGATCAAATCAGCCCCAGCATTTT
CASSPGTGSNQPQHF
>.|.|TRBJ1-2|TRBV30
TGTGCCTGGCACGGGGAGGGGAGATACAGGGATGGCTACACCTTC
CAWHGEGRYRDGYTF
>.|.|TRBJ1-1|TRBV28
TGTGCCAGCAGGATCGGGGGCCTCGTGAACACTGAAGCTTTCTTT
CASRIGGLVNTEAFF
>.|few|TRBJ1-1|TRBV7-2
TGTGCCAGCAGCTTAGAGGGGTTACCGAACACTGAAGCTTTCTTT
CASSLEGLPNTEAFF
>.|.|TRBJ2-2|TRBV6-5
TGTGCCAGCTTTTCAGGGTTGGACACCGGGGAGCTGTTTTTT
CASFSGLDTGELFF
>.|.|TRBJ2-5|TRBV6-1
TGTGCCAGCACCTTAGGGCGAGAGACCCAGTACTTC
CASTLGRETQYF
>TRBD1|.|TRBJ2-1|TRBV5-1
TGCGCCAGCAGCTTATCGACAGGGTCAGGGAATGAGCAGTTCTTC
CASSLSTGSGNEQFF
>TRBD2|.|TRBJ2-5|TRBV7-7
TGTGCTAGCAGTTCGGACGGGGGGGAGACCCAGTACTTC
CASSSDGGETQYF
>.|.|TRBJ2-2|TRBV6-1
TGTGCCAGCAGTGAACGTGACGGGGAGCTGTTTTTT
CASSERDGELFF
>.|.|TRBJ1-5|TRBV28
TGTGCCAGCAGCCAAGCGGGGGGGCGCCAGCCCCAGCATTTT
CASSQAGGRQPQHF
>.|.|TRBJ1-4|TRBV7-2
TGTGCCAGCAGCCCATTGGGCGGGGGGGGCGCGGATGAAAAACTGTTTTTT
CASSPLGGGGADEKLFF
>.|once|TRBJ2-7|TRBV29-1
TGCAGCGTTGGGGAGACCTACGAGCAGTACTTC
CSVGETYEQYF
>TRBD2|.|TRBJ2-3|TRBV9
TGTGCCAGCAGCGTAGGTAGCGGGGGGGCCTGGGCGCAGTATTTT
CASSVGSGGAWAQYF
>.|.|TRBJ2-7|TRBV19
TGTGCCAGTAGTATACAGGGATACTCCTACGAGCAGTACTTC
CASSIQGYSYEQYF
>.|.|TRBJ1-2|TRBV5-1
TGCGCCAGCAGCGAGAGCAGGGGCTTGAACTATGGCTACACCTTC
CASSESRGLNYGYTF
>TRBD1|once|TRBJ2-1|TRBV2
TGTGCCAGCAAAACAGGGGGCGCTTACAATGAGCAGTTCTTC
CASKTGGAYNEQFF
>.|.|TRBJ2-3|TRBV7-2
TGTGCCAGCAGCAAAAGACGGCCGGATAGCACAGATACGCAGTATTTT
CASSKRRPDSTDTQYF
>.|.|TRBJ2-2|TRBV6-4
TGTGCCAGCAGTCTTACGGCGAACACCGGGGAGCTGTTTTTT
CASSLTANTGELFF
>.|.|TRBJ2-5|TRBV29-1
TGCAGCGTTGGCGAGGAGGAGACCCAGTACTTC
CSVGEEETQYF
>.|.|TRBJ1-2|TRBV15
TGTGCCACCAGCAGAGATCAAGGGTATGGCTACACCTTC
CATSRDQGYGYTF
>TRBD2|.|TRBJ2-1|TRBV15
TGTGCCACCAGTAAGGCGCGGGGGGGCATCGATGAGCAGTTCTTC
CATSKARGGIDEQFF
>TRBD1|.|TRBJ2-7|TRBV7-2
TGTGCCAGCAGCTTGGGAGTGATAGGGGGCAACGGGCAGTACTTC
CASSLGVIGGNGQYF
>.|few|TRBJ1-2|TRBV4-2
TGTGCCAGCAGCCAAGATTTCAAGGGGTCCTACACCTTC
CASSQDFKGSYTF
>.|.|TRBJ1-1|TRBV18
TGTGCCAGCTCACCGGGGGGGGCGCGCACTGAAGCTTTCTTT
CASSPGGARTEAFF
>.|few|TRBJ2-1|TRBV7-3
TGTGCCAGCAGCCCCGGGTGGGGTTACAATGAGCAGTTCTTC
CASSPGWGYNEQFF
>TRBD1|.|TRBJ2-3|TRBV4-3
TGCGCCAGCAGCCAAGATACAGGGGACAGCACAGATACGCAGTATTTT
CASSQDTGDSTDTQYF
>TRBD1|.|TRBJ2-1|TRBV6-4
TGTGCCAGCAGCGAGGACAGGGGGTCATTATTTCCCTACAATGAGCAGTTCTTC
CASSEDRGSLFPYNEQFF
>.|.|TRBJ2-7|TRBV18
TGTGCCAGCTCACCACAATTGAGTGGCAACGAGCAGTACTTC
CASSPQLSGNEQYF
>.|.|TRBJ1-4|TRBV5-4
TGTGCCAGCAGCTTGGACAGGCTTAATGAAAAACTGTTTTTT
CASSLDRLNEKLFF
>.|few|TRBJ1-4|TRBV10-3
TGTGCCATCAGTGCTGCCGGACCTGGAAAACTGTTTTTT
CAISAAGPGKLFF
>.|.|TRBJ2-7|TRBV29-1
TGCAGCGGACTTTCCTTATCCGAAAAGGGGGCCTACGAGCAGTACTTC
CSGLSLSEKGAYEQYF
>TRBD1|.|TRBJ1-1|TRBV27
TGTGCCAGCAGTCCGGACAGGGGGCGGTTAAACACTGAAGCTTTCTTT
CASSPDRGRLNTEAFF
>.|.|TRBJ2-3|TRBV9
TGTGCCAGCAGTACACAACCTCAGGGAGGCACAGATACGCAGTATTTT
CASSTQPQGGTDTQYF
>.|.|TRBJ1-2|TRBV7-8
TGTGCCAGCAGCCAAGGACCAGACTATGGCTACACCTTC
CASSQGPDYGYTF
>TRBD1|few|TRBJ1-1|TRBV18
TGTGCCAGCTCACCAGCTAGAACGACAGGGGAAGGAGCTTTCTTT
CASSPARTTGEGAFF
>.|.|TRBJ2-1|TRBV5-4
TGTGCCAGCAGCTTGGGGGGCATTAGGGAAGAGGAGCAGTTCTTC
CASSLGGIREEEQFF
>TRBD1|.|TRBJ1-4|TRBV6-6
TGTGCCAGCAGAGGGACAGGGAAGGAAAAACTGTTTTTT
CASRGTGKEKLFF
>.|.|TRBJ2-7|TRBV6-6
TGTGCCAGCAGACCCGGCGGCGCGGCTGGCCTTTACGAGCAGTACTTC
CASRPGGAAGLYEQYF
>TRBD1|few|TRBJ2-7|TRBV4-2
TGTGCCAGCAGCCACATAGGGGAAGGGGGCATTAGCTCCTACGAGCAGTACTTC
CASSHIGEGGISSYEQYF
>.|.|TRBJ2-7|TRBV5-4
TGTGCCAGCAGCTTGGACACCGGGACGGTTAACGAGCAGTACTTC
CASSLDTGTVNEQYF
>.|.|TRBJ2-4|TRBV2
TGTGCCAGCGGGTTTGGAGGGACGATAGCCAAAAACATTCAGTACTTC
CASGFGGTIAKNIQYF
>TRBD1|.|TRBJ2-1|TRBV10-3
TGTGCCATCGGACAGGGGGCGTCCGATGAGCAGTTCTTC
CAIGQGASDEQFF
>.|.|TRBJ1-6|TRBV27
TGTGCCAGCAGTTGGAGGGGGGATAATTCACCCCTCCACTTT
CASSWRGDNSPLHF
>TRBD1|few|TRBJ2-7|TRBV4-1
TGCGCCAGCAGCCAAGCTGATTTCTTGGGAGGGACAGGGGTCTACGAGCAGTACTTC
CASSQADFLGGTGVYEQYF
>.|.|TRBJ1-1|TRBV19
TGTGCCAGTAGTAAGGGGCAAGGAGGGACCCGAGCTTTCTTT
CASSKGQGGTRAFF
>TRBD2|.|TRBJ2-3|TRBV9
TGTGCCAGCAGCGTGGGACTAGCGGGGGGAATTACAGATACGCAGTATTTT
CASSVGLAGGITDTQYF
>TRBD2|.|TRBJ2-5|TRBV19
TGTGCCAGTAGTATAGGCGGTAGCGGGGGGGTACGGGAGACCCAGTACTTC
CASSIGGSGGVRETQYF
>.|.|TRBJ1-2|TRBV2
TGTGCCAGCAGTGAACGGGAAGGAAGGAGGTATGGCTACACCTTC
CASSEREGRRYGYTF
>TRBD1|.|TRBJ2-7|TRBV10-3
TGTGCCATCAGTGACCAAAGGACAGGGAACTCCTACGAGCAGTACTTC
CAISDQRTGNSYEQYF
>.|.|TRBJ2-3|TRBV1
TGCACCAGCAGCCAAGAGGAAGCGGGGGACACAGATACGCAGTATTTT
CTSSQEEAGDTDTQYF
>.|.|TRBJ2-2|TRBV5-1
TGCGCCAGCAGTTGGGACTCCCCTAACACCGGGGAGCTGTTTTTT
CASSWDSPNTGELFF